The entry that follows covers one TCR beta chain sequence. Its antigen is still unknown. Sequenced by immunoSEQ multiplex PCR; TCRdb stores in-frame clones only, minus some. The sample comprises roughly 100,000 clones, less than 95% of which are singletons, and about 4.8% rests with the top ten. CDR1 SEHNR and CDR2 FQNEAQ come from the germline V gene (reference sequence). The CDR3 sequence is 15 residues long. Trimming stripped 0 bases from V and 3 bases from J, with 11 bases between. These data are taken from a study of T cell responses to AZD1222 COVID-19 vaccine. Study-wide results and limits: Receipt of two AZD1222 doses was followed by a rise in Spike-specific TCR breadth and depth.

The TCR sequence derives from an adult in good health. The chain has TRBV7-9 and TRBJ1-2; tentatively, D is TRBD1 (5 bases). The sequencing used peripheral blood, collected on day 0 of AZD1222 vaccination. The CDR3 is CASSLATRGHYGYTF. For the CDR3, the DNA is TGTGCCAGCAGCTTAGCGACGAGGGGCCACTATGGCTACACCTTC.